This record looks at one T cell receptor beta chain sequence and its context. Its antigen is as yet unknown. Method: immunoSEQ multiplex PCR; TCRdb's copy keeps in-frame clones and lacks some. The data show roughly 19,000 clones, 80% to 90% seen once. This sample stems from a study of OX40 agonist ivuxolimab in advanced cancers. Study-wide points: There was clonal expansion of CD4+ and CD8+ blood T cells by week 6 at 0.1 to 3.0 mg/kg. CD8+ T cells showed, on average, more clonal expansion than CD4+ cells.

This clonotype was sampled from an adult with an advanced solid tumor such as melanoma, head and neck, liver or kidney cancer. The sequences come from CD4+ or CD8+ T cells sorted from blood, collected in a trial of the OX40 agonist ivuxolimab.

The CDR3 DNA reads as TGTGCCAGCAGCCTTGGCTGGGACACCGGGGAGCTGTTTTTT. The encoded protein is CASSLGWDTGELFF. This chain links TRBV27 with TRBJ2-2; D not resolved. Germline V gives CDR1 MNHEY, CDR2 SMNVEV (reference sequence). CDR3 length equals 14 residues. Trimming pared 6 bases from V and 3 bases from J, leaving 11 bases between.